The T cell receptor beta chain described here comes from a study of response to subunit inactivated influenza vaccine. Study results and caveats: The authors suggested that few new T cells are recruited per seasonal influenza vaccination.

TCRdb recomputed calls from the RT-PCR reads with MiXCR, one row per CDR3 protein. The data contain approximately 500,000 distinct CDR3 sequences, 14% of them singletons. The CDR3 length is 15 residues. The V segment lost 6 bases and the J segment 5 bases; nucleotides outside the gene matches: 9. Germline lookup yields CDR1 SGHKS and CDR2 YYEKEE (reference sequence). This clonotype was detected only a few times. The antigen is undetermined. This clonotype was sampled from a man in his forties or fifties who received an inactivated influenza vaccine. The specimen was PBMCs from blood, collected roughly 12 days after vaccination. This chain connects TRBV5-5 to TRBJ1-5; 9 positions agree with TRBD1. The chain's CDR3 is CASTMGQGYHQPQHF. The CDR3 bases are TGTGCCAGCACCATGGGACAGGGCTACCATCAGCCCCAGCATTTT.